The 8 T cell receptor beta chains in this list originate from one sample, sequenced in a study of post-analysis software for immune sequencing data. TCR beta libraries were prepared from cDNA with unique molecular identifiers. TCRdb re-derived calls from the PCR reads in MiXCR, one entry per CDR3 protein. The sample records roughly 160,000 distinct CDR3 sequences, approximately 35% being singletons. This material consisted of blood, taken after autologous hematopoietic stem cell transplantation. These receptors came from a girl aged 10-17 years with multiple sclerosis.

This chain links TRBV11-2 with TRBJ2-1; no clear D gene. V lost 0 bases and J 9 bases, leaving 0 bases between the germline ends. The CDR3 has 10 amino acids. Looked up from germline, CDR1 is SGHAT and CDR2 is FQNNGV. CDR3 nucleotide sequence: TGTGCCAGCAGCTTAGATGAGCAGTTCTTC. It is translated as CASSLDEQFF. Variable domain in full (rest from reference TRBV11-2 and TRBJ2-1): EAGVAQSPRYKIIEKRQSVAFWCNPISGHATLYWYQQILGQGPKLLIQFQNNGVVDDSQLPKDRFSAERLKGVDSTLKIQPAKLEDSAVYLCASSLDEQFFGPGTRLTVL.

The chain is built from TRBV13 and TRBJ1-2; D is ambiguous. V was pared by 0 bases and J by 4 bases, with 6 bases between. Germline V gene lookup returns CDR1 PRHDT and CDR2 FYEKMQ (reference sequence). The CDR3 is 13 residues long. The CDR3 nucleotides read TGTGCCAGCAGCTTAGGACTCGCCTATGGCTACACCTTC. It yields the protein CASSLGLAYGYTF. Supplemented by reference TRBV13 and TRBJ1-2, the full variable domain reads AAGVIQSPRHLIKEKRETATLKCYPIPRHDTVYWYQQGPGQDPQFLISFYEKMQSDKGSIPDRFSAQQFSDYHSELNMSSLELGDSALYFCASSLGLAYGYTFGSGTRLTVV.

This clonotype appeared many times. This sequence joins TRBV4-1 and TRBJ1-4, with TRBD1 as a possible D gene (6 bases). Trimming pared 0 bases from V and 8 bases from J, leaving 10 bases between. The CDR3 extends over 14 amino acids. Germline loops: CDR1 MGHRA, CDR2 YSYEKL. CDR3: CASSQERTDEKLFF. CDR3 DNA: TGCGCCAGCAGCCAAGAGAGGACAGACGAAAAACTGTTTTTT.

V usage is TRBV4-3 and J usage is TRBJ2-3; D unresolved. The CDR3 runs 13 residues. The V end lost 0 bases, the J end lost 4 bases, and 5 bases lay between the germline ends. CDR1 and CDR2 (germline): LGHNA, YSLEER. The chain's CDR3 is CASSQDSADTQYF. Here the CDR3 DNA reads TGCGCCAGCAGCCAAGATTCGGCAGATACGCAGTATTTT.

This clonotype showed up just a few times. This sequence joins TRBV11-2 and TRBJ2-7; 10 bases align to TRBD1. CDR1 and CDR2 (germline): SGHAT, FQNNGV. V gave up 5 bases and J gave up 0 bases; unmatched junction bases: 4. This CDR3 is built from 15 residues. CDR3 protein: CASSEDRGISYEQYF. In nucleotides, the CDR3 is TGTGCCAGCAGCGAGGACAGGGGGATCTCCTACGAGCAGTACTTC.

The V call is TRBV20-1, the J call TRBJ1-1; D perhaps matches TRBD1 (6 bases). Germline CDR1 reads DFQATT; CDR2 reads SNEGSKA (reference sequence). This CDR3 region has 14 residues. The V end lost 4 bases, the J end lost 4 bases, and 16 bases lay between the germline ends. The DNA for the CDR3 is TGCAGTGCTACCCGAACAGGGCGGGTCACTGAAGCTTTCTTT. Protein sequence: CSATRTGRVTEAFF.

The chain carries TRBV6-5 and TRBJ2-7, with D possibly TRBD2 on 5 matching bases. Per the germline V gene, CDR1 is MNHEY and CDR2 is SVGAGI. V was pared by 2 bases and J by 2 bases, with 13 bases between. CDR3 length: 15 amino acids. The CDR3: CASSYQLAQTYEQYF. CDR3 DNA: TGTGCCAGCAGTTACCAGCTAGCCCAAACCTACGAGCAGTACTTC.

V usage is TRBV5-6 and J usage is TRBJ2-5; TRBD2 agrees at 9 bases. The CDR3 loop spans 16 amino acids. Germline lookup yields CDR1 SGHDT and CDR2 YYEEEE. V was clipped by 0 bases and J by 5 bases; unmatched bases: 8. CDR3 sequence (DNA): TGTGCCAGCAGCTTGGGGCCTAGCGGGACGGGGGAGACCCAGTACTTC. Its protein is CASSLGPSGTGETQYF.